The clone carrying this TCR beta chain occurred many times. The antigen is undetermined. Described time point: newly diagnosed GD, antithyroid drugs for less than 3 months. Isolated PBMC RNA provided the starting material for the TCR library. Diagnoses of Graves' disease were made by American Thyroid Association guidelines. This record belongs to a study of regulatory T cells in long-lasting Graves disease. Study conclusions and caveats: Graves' patients with persistent disease showed TCR diversity lower than patients newly diagnosed. Preferential use of TRBV28, TRBJ1-2 and TRBJ2-5 was seen in persistent disease.

Arm-PCR with iRepertoire HTBI primers amplified the CDR3 regions for these TCR beta libraries. TCRdb used MiXCR to reprocess the multiplex PCR reads, holding one entry per CDR3 protein. The profile shows about 530,000 distinct CDR3 sequences, about 16% of them singletons. The germline V gene has CDR1 SNHLY and CDR2 FYNNEI. CDR3 size: 17 residues. Between the trimmed V and J ends, which lost 5 bases and 0 bases, there was a span of 18 bases. The data also belong to a second study, concerning T cells in Graves' hyperthyroidism and ophthalmopathy. That study adds: HTBI primers were the set used in a first-round RT-PCR of the TCR CDR3.

This material consisted of peripheral blood mononuclear cells (PBMCs), taken at new diagnosis, from a patient treated with antithyroid drugs. V gene TRBV2 combines with J gene TRBJ2-3; D possibly corresponds to TRBD1 (8 bases). The TCR comes from a woman aged 35-65 years with Graves disease. Here the CDR3 DNA reads TGTGCCAGCAGTTCACCACAGGGGGGGATAAGCACAGATACGCAGTATTTT. It yields the protein CASSSPQGGISTDTQYF.